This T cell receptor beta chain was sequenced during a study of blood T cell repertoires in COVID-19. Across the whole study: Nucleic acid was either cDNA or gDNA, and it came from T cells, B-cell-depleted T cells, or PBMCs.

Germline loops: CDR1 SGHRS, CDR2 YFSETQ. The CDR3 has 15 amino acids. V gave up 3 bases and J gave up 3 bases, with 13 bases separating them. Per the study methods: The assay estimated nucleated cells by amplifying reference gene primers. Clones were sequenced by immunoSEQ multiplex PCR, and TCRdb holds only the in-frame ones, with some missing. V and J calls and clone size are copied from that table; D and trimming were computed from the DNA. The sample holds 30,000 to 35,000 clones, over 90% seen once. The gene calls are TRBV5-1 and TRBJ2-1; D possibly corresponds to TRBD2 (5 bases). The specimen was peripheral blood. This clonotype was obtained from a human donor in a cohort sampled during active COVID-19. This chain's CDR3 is CASSSYDGNYNEQFF. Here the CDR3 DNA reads TGCGCCAGCAGCTCATACGACGGGAACTACAATGAGCAGTTCTTC.